Detailed here is one TCR beta chain. This specimen comes from a study of T cell changes during pregnancy in multiple sclerosis. This table comes from immunoSEQ multiplex PCR, and its TCRdb copy is limited to in-frame clones, with some not included. In the table there are 40,000 to 65,000 clones, approximately 92% of which are singletons. The V and J ends lost 7 bases and 0 bases respectively, with 11 bases between them. This CDR3 contains 15 residues. Germline assignment: CDR1 SGHRS and CDR2 YFSETQ. The genes are TRBV5-1 and TRBJ2-6; D is ambiguous. The specimen was CD4+ T cells from peripheral blood mononuclear cells, collected in the third trimester of pregnancy. The clonotype comes from a female donor with multiple sclerosis, enrolled in a pregnancy study. CDR3 sequence (DNA): TGCGCCAGCCGAAGTCCCAGCTCTGGGGCCAACGTCCTGACTTTC. Translating it yields CASRSPSSGANVLTF.